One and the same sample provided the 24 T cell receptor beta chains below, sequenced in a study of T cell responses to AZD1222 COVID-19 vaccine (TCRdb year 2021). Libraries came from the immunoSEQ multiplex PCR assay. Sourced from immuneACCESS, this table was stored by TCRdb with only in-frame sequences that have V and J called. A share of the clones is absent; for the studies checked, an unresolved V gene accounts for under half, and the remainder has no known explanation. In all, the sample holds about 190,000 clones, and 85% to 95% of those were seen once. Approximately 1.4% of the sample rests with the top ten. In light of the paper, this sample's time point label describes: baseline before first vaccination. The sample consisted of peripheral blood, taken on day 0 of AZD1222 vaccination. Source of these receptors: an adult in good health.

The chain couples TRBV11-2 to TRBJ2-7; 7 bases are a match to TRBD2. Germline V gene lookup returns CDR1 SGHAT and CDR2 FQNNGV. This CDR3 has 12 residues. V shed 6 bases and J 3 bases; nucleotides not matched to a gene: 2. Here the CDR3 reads CASRGGDYEQYF. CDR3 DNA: TGTGCCAGCAGGGGAGGGGACTACGAGCAGTACTTC.

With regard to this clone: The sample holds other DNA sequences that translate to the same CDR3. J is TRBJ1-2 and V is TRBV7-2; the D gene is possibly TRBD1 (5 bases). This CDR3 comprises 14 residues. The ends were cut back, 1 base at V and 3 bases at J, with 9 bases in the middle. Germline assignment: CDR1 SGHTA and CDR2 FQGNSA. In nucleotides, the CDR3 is TGTGCCAGCAGCTTAGGCGGGGCTGACTATGGCTACACCTTC. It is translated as CASSLGGADYGYTF. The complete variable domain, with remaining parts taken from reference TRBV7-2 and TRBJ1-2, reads GAGVSQSPSNKVTEKGKDVELRCDPISGHTALYWYRQSLGQGLEFLIYFQGNSAPDKSGLPSDRFSAERTGGSVSTLTIQRTQQEDSAVYLCASSLGGADYGYTFGSGTRLTVV.

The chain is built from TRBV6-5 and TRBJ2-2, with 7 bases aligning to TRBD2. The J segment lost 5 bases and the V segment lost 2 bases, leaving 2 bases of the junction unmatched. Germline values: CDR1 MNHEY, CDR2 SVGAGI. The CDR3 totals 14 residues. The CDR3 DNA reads TGTGCCAGCAGTTACCCGGGGGGAACCGGGGAGCTGTTTTTT. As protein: CASSYPGGTGELFF.

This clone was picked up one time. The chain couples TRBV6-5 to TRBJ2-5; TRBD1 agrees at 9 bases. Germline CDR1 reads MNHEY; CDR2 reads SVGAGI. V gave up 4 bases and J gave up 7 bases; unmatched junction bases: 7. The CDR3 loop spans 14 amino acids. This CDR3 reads CASSWRTGASTQYF. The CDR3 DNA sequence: TGTGCCAGCAGTTGGAGGACAGGGGCCTCGACCCAGTACTTC.

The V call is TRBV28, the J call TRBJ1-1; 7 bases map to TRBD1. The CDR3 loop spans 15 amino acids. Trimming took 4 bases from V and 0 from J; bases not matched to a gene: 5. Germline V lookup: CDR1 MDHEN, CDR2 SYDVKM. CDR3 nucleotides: TGTGCCAGCAGTTCGGCTGGACAGGTGAACACTGAAGCTTTCTTT. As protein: CASSSAGQVNTEAFF.

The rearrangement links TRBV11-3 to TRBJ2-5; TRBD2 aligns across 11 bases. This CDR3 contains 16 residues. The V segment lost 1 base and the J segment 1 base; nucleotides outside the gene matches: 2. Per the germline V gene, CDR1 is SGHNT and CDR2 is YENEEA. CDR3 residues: CASSLGTSGPQETQYF. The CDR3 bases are TGTGCCAGCAGCTTAGGGACTAGCGGGCCCCAAGAGACCCAGTACTTC.

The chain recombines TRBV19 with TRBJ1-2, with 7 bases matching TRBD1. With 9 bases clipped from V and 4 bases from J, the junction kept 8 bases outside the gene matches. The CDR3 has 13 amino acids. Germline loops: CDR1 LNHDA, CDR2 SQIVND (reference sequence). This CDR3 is CASSTGRAYGYTF. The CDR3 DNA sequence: TGTGCCAGCTCGACAGGGAGGGCCTATGGCTACACCTTC.

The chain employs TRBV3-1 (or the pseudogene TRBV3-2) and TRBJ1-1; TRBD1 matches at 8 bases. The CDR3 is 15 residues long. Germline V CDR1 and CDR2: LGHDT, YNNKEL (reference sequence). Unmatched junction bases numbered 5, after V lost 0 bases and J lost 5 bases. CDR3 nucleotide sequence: TGTGCCAGCAGCCAAGATGCACAGGGGGGAACTGAAGCTTTCTTT. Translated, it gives CASSQDAQGGTEAFF.

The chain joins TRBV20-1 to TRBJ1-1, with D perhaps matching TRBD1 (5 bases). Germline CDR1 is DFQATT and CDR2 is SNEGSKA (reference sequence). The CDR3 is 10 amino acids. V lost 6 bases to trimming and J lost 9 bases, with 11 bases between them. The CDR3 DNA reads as TGCAGTGCGAGGGGTTACAAAGCTTTCTTT. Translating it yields CSARGYKAFF.

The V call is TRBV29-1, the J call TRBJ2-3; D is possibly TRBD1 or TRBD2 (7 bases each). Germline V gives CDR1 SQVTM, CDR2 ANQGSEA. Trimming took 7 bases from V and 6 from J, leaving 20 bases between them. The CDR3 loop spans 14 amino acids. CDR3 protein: CSGKAGGTADTQYF. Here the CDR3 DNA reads TGCAGCGGGAAGGCCGGGGGGACAGCCGATACGCAGTATTTT.

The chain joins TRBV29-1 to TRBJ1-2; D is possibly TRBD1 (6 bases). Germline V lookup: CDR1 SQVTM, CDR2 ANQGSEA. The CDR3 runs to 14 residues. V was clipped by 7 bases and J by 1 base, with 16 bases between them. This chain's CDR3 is CSAAPGAGNYGYTF. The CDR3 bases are TGCAGCGCTGCCCCAGGGGCCGGTAACTATGGCTACACCTTC. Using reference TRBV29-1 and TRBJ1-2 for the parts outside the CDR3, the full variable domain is SAVISQKPSRDICQRGTSLTIQCQVDSQVTMMFWYRQQPGQSLTLIATANQGSEATYESGFVIDKFPISRPNLTFSTLTVSNMSPEDSSIYLCSAAPGAGNYGYTFGSGTRLTVV.

This CDR3 reads CASSLTMNTEAFF. The CDR3 region has the DNA TGTGCCAGCAGCTTGACTATGAACACTGAAGCTTTCTTT. V gene TRBV5-6 combines with J gene TRBJ1-1, with D uncertain. The CDR3 extends over 13 amino acids. V lost 1 base and J 0 bases, leaving 4 bases between the germline ends. Per the germline V gene, CDR1 is SGHDT and CDR2 is YYEEEE. The entire variable domain, with the rest obtained from reference TRBV5-6 and TRBJ1-1, is as follows: DAGVTQSPTHLIKTRGQQVTLRCSPKSGHDTVSWYQQALGQGPQFIFQYYEEEERQRGNFPDRFSGHQFPNYSSELNVNALLLGDSALYLCASSLTMNTEAFFGQGTRLTVV.

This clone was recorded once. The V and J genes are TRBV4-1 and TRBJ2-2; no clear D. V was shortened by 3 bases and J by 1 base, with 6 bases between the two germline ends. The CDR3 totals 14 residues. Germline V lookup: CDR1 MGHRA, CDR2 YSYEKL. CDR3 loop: CASSQVRNTGELFF. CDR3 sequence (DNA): TGCGCCAGCAGCCAGGTCAGGAACACCGGGGAGCTGTTTTTT.

CDR3 loop: CASSPAGGWDTEAFF. The CDR3 coding sequence is TGTGCCAGCAGCCCCGCAGGGGGCTGGGACACTGAAGCTTTCTTT. V usage is TRBV7-7 and J usage is TRBJ1-1, with TRBD1 identical over 8 bases. Germline lookup yields CDR1 SSHAT and CDR2 FNYEAQ (reference sequence). CDR3 size: 15 residues. The V gene end was trimmed by 5 bases and the J gene end by 3 bases; junction bases not matched to a gene: 8.

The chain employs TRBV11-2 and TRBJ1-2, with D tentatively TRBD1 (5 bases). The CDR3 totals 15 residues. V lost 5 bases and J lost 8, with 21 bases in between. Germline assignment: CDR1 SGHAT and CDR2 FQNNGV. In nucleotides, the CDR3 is TGTGCCAGCAGCCCCCTAGCGGGACCCATGGAGGGCTACACCTTC. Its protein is CASSPLAGPMEGYTF.

CDR3 coding DNA: TGCAGTGCTAGTGATCAACGCGAGCAGTACTTC. This sequence encodes CSASDQREQYF. V gene TRBV20-1 combines with J gene TRBJ2-7, with D unresolved. The CDR3 runs to 11 residues. Germline V gene data show CDR1 as DFQATT and CDR2 as SNEGSKA (reference sequence). V dropped 3 bases and J dropped 6 bases, with 9 bases sitting between them.

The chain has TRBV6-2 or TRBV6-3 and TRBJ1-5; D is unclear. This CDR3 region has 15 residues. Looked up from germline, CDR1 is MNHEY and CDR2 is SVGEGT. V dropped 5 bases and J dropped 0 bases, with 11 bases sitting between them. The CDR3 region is CASSLYQDSNQPQHF. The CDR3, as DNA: TGTGCCAGCAGTCTGTACCAGGATAGCAATCAGCCCCAGCATTTT.

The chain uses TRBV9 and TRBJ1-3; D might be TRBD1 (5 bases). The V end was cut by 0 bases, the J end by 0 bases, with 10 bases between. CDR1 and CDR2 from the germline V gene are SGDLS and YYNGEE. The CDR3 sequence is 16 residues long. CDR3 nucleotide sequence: TGTGCCAGCAGCGTAGGTACAGGAAACTCTGGAAACACCATATATTTT. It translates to CASSVGTGNSGNTIYF.

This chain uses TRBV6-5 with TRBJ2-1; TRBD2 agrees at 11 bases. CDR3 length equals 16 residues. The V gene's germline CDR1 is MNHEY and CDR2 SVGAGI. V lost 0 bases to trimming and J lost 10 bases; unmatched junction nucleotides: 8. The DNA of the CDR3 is TGTGCCAGCAGTTACTCGCTAGCGGGGGGCCCATGGGAGCAGTTCTTC. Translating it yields CASSYSLAGGPWEQFF.

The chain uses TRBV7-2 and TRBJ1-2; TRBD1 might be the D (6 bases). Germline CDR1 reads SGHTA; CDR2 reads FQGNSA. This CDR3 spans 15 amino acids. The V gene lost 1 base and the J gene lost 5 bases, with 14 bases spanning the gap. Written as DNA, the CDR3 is TGTGCCAGCAGCTTAGAGGGCAGGGGAGAATATGGCTACACCTTC. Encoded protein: CASSLEGRGEYGYTF.

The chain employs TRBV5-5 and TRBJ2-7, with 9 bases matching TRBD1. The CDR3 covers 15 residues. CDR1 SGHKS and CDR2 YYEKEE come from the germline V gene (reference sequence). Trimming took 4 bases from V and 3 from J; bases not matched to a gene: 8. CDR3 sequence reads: CASSPGTGTNYEQYF. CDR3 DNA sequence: TGTGCCAGCAGCCCCGGGACAGGGACTAACTACGAGCAGTACTTC.

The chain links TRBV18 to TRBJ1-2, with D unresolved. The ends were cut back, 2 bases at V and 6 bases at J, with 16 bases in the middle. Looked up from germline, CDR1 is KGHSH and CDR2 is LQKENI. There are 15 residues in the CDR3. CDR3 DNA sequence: TGTGCCAGCTCACCAAATGCAGGTTCCATGGATGGCTACACCTTC. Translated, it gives CASSPNAGSMDGYTF.

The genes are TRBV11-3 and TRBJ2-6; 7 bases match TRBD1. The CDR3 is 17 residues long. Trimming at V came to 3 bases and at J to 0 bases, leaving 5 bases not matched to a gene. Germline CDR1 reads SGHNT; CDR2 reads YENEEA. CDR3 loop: CASSFPTGTSGANVLTF. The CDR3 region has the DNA TGTGCCAGCAGCTTCCCGACAGGGACCTCTGGGGCCAACGTCCTGACTTTC.

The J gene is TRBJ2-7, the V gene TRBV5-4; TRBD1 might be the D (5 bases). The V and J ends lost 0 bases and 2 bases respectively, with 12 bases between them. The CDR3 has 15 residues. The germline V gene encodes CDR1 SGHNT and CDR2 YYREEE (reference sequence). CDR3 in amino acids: CASSLGATGTYEQYF. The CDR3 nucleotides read TGTGCCAGCAGCTTGGGTGCAACAGGTACCTACGAGCAGTACTTC.